The entry that follows covers one TCR beta chain sequence. Its specific antigen is unknown. No base quality values were provided; no much bigger clone lies one nucleotide off. Library method: the immunoSEQ multiplex PCR assay. For the multiplex PCR, a mixture combining 60 forward primers for TCR Vbeta segments and 13 reverse primers for TCR Jbeta segments was used. The CDR3 region of rearranged TCR beta genes was amplified from genomic DNA by a multiplex PCR assay. On the Illumina HiSeq System, the amplified TCR beta libraries were sequenced as 87-base-pair reads. The published analysis was carried out like this. Across the 600 to 700 repertoires, a later analysis counted 80 million or so unique TCR beta chains, about 10 million of which were shared by at least two donors. To remove PCR and sequencing errors, raw reads were error-corrected and collapsed into unique sequences using a nearest-neighbor algorithm that merged closely related sequences. To assign V, D and J gene segments, CDR3 sequences were aligned to IMGT reference sequences. For a sequence to be retained, at least a six-nucleotide match to both a V gene segment and a J gene segment was required. Rearrangements were called productive when the CDR3 lacked stop codons and stayed in frame with V and J; all others were non-productive. Following IMGT convention, CDR3 was defined as the stretch from the second conserved V-encoded cysteine to the conserved J-encoded phenylalanine. The earlier analysis of about 590 of the donors excluded sequences that lacked an unambiguous match to a single V gene segment. An earlier analysis of around 600 of the donors classified V segments as functional when productive rearrangements were above 56.7% and as segregating when the standard deviation between donors was above 5%. To diagnose cytomegalovirus status from the catalog of TCR beta chain sequences, a statistical classification framework was built. In a later analysis, V and J genes were assigned by comparing TCR nucleotide sequences against IMGT/GENE-DB human TR gene sequences. A later analysis assigned CDR3 sequences and most-parsimonious VDJ recombination scenarios with the TCRdist pipeline. In a later analysis, every TCR beta chain was defined by the combination of its CDR3 amino acid sequence and its V-gene family, and reads without a unique V-gene family were dropped. A later analysis removed 500 to 600 highly shared, low-generation-probability nucleotide sequences to deal with suspected cross-contamination and a sequencing artifact. For each public chain, a later analysis derived a clonal expansion index from normalized ranks of inferred template counts within each repertoire. Generation probabilities in a later analysis came from a VDJ recombination model fitted to out-of-frame rearrangements, and those results were checked against IGoR. In a later analysis, TCR-TCR, TCR-HLA and TCR-CMV co-occurrence was scored with hypergeometric tests, and a repertoire-size bias correction was applied to TCR pairs. False discovery rates were estimated in a later analysis by permuting HLA or CMV assignments 20 times. A later analysis grouped co-occurring TCRs with DBSCAN, adding TCRdist sequence similarity when clustering within HLA-allele-positive subsets. For co-occurrence clustering, repertoires with fewer than 30,000 or more than 120,000 public chains were excluded, along with roughly 5 repertoires with anomalous nucleotide sharing. Imported from immuneACCESS, the table was reduced by TCRdb to in-frame sequences with V and J called. These copies leave out some clones; in studies compared against another copy, an unresolved V gene accounts for under half, and the cause of the remainder is not known. That table is the source of V, J and clone size, and D and trimming were worked out from the DNA. The sample table lists around 100,000 clones, around four fifths of them with a count of one. Roughly 3.5% of the sample belongs to the ten largest clones.

The cohort consisted of approximately 690 healthy bone marrow donors. All cohort members were sampled while nominally healthy, although unrecorded immune exposures were likely present. The donor tested CMV seropositive, placing the donor among the roughly 300 seropositive members of the cohort. Each donor provided a peripheral blood sample, and peripheral blood mononuclear cells were used for TCR beta sequencing. The Qiagen DNeasy Blood Extraction Kit was used to extract genomic DNA from the blood cell samples. The sample originates from a study of cytomegalovirus exposure and HLA in healthy donors (dated by TCRdb to about 2017). Some background on the complete study: According to an earlier analysis of 450 to 650 of the donors, about 170 million T cells yielded approximately 120 million unique TCR beta sequences and 276 Gb of sequence data. An early release covering about 600 HLA-typed donors comprised about 310 gigabases of sequencing data and around 85 million unique TCR sequences. Of the 398 genotyped donors, roughly 80% fell in the genetic ancestry cluster associated with self-reported Caucasian donors. The study aimed to test whether signatures of past pathogen exposure could be identified by cataloging public T cell receptors. The T cell repertoires of 666 subjects were profiled by immunosequencing and related to cytomegalovirus serostatus. Besides the first cohort of more than 650 subjects, a separate validation cohort made up of over 95 different subjects was used. To predict cytomegalovirus infection status, the study combined high-throughput TCR immunosequencing, statistical association of individual TCRs with disease status, and machine learning. A later analysis re-analyzed previously published TCR beta repertoires from several hundred donors and added high-resolution HLA genotyping to study TCR occurrence patterns. Rather than drawing on any new phenotypic data, the later analysis identified candidate immune exposures from TCR beta sequences and the way those sequences occurred across donors. In an earlier analysis of roughly 540 of the donors, high-throughput TCR beta sequencing was used to judge whether each TCR beta V gene segment behaved as functional or pseudogenic. Donor age, sex, ethnicity and CMV serostatus were compiled alongside the repertoire data. In a later genetic analysis, genome-wide SNP genotypes for about 60% of the 666 donors were used, and that subset was treated as a discovery cohort. All discovery cohort repertoires had been generated using a single sequencing platform. Both class I and class II loci were covered by HLA typing, at four-digit resolution. Typing coverage varied by locus: roughly 629-640 donors for A, B, C, DRB1 and DQB1; about 520 for DQA1; approximately 570 for DPA1; roughly 470 for DPB1. Four to six DR-DQ haplotypes were handled as single units for association and clustering, since linkage in the cohort was strong. On average, about 240,000 unique TCR beta nucleotide sequences were sequenced per donor among about 400 genotyped donors of the cohort, with about 19% of those sequences being non-productive.

Inclusive of the bounding cysteine and phenylalanine, the CDR3 is 15 residues long. The read is trimmed to its CDR3 DNA, 45 bases read in frame from base 1. Trimming removed 3 bases from V and 3 bases from J, leaving 13 bases between the germline ends. CDR1 and CDR2 are read off the germline V gene as SGHRS and YFSETQ. Here is what the overall study found, with its caveats: Most CMV-associated TCR beta chains appeared to be HLA-restricted in a later analysis, and the HLA associations seemed to be driven largely by CMV exposure. An association between a missense DCLRE1C variant and V-gene and J-gene trimming of TCR beta chains was found in a later genetic analysis and replicated in an independent cohort. A cluster of highly shared sequence variants was judged likely to represent a technical artifact of the sequencing pipeline. According to a later genetic analysis, donors in an Asian-associated ancestry cluster had fewer N-insertions in productive TCRs than the approximately 670-donor mean. When HLA alleles, especially DR and DQ, strongly co-occurred, attributing TCR associations to individual alleles was difficult. A later analysis found that HLA-associated TCR beta chains were more clonally expanded and had lower generation probabilities than equally common non-associated chains. The cohort was sequenced for TCR beta chains only, and without alpha or paired-chain data the features that could be detected were limited. In a later analysis, several top co-occurrence clusters were reported to appear linked to parvovirus B19, influenza, CMV and Epstein-Barr virus. HLA typing was unavailable for some donors at each locus, so association tests used only the typed subset. For the cohort, immune exposure information was limited to CMV serostatus. Linkage disequilibrium might explain the correlated functional status among segregating V segments, but an unknown experimental factor could not be ruled out. A few of the identified cytomegalovirus-associated TCR beta chains were confirmed in vitro to be specific for cytomegalovirus antigens. The classifier was reported to diagnose cytomegalovirus status with high specificity and sensitivity in both the original cohort and the validation cohort. Because counts were too low, about 18 rarely observed V segments, including chromosome 9 orphons, were excluded from the earlier analysis of about 500 of the donors. The study gave a list of 150 to 200 TCR beta chains associated with cytomegalovirus. A further reported finding was that TCR beta sequences accurately predicted the HLA-A and HLA-B alleles for most subjects in the first cohort. Because the 87-base-pair reads could not distinguish some IMGT-functional V segments, including TRBV6-2 and TRBV6-3, those segments were excluded. It was suggested by the authors that the approach could potentially be generalized to other disease states and immunological phenotypes. While some public TCRs were present in many individuals, most TCR sequences turned up only very rarely across donors. Sequencing depth was assumed to be roughly uniform across donors in the presence/absence analyses, though that assumption may not hold. In a later analysis, TCR association rates were found to vary across HLA loci, with the most associated TCRs seen for DRB1 alleles and the fewest for HLA-C alleles. In a later analysis, around 15,000 TCR beta sequences were associated with specific HLA alleles at a false discovery rate of 0.05. Broadly in line with IMGT annotations, most TCR beta V segments showed up in productive rearrangements about 87% or about 30% of the time in an earlier analysis of around 600 of the donors.

The clonotype originates from a female donor in good health and CMV-seropositive. The specimen sequenced was PBMCs. The sequence links TRBV5-1 to TRBJ2-1; the D gene is possibly TRBD1, with 6 bases matching. The sequenced DNA is TGCGCCAGCAGCTCACAGGGTTATAGCTACAATGAGCAGTTCTTC. Its coded protein is CASSSQGYSYNEQFF.